One and the same sample provided the 30 T cell receptor beta chains below, sequenced in a study of identifying expanded T cells in peripheral blood. Profiling relied on immunoSEQ multiplex PCR, and the TCRdb table lists in-frame clones only, not all of them. The data show about 100,000 clones, about 90% seen once. Sequencing was done on a sample of blood. Receptor source: a person aged 18 to 70 in good health.

The genes are TRBV14 and TRBJ1-3; tentatively, D is TRBD1 (5 bases). Germline CDR1 and CDR2: SGHDN and FVKESK. With 5 bases removed from V and 0 bases from J, the gap between germline ends came to 11 bases. The CDR3 spans 15 residues. The CDR3 DNA reads as TGTGCCAGCAGCTTCGACAGCAACTCTGGAAACACCATATATTTT. Protein: CASSFDSNSGNTIYF.

The V and J genes are TRBV11-2 and TRBJ1-2, with 8 bases fitting TRBD1. Trimming took 6 bases from V and 5 from J; bases not matched to a gene: 8. The germline V gene has CDR1 SGHAT and CDR2 FQNNGV. CDR3 length: 14 residues. The CDR3 loop reads CASSRQDRVYGYTF. In nucleotides, the CDR3 is TGTGCCAGCAGTCGCCAGGACAGGGTATATGGCTACACCTTC.

The chain is built from TRBV5-6 and TRBJ1-1; D ambiguous. With 0 bases removed from V and 0 bases from J, the gap between germline ends came to 9 bases. The CDR3 is made up of 15 amino acids. Looked up from germline, CDR1 is SGHDT and CDR2 is YYEEEE. In DNA, the CDR3 is TGTGCCAGCAGCTTGGCCAATATGGTGAACACTGAAGCTTTCTTT. The encoded protein is CASSLANMVNTEAFF.

This chain links TRBV6-6 with TRBJ2-3; possible D gene TRBD1, 6 bases. Per germline, CDR1 MNHNY and CDR2 SVGAGI (reference sequence). CDR3 size: 16 residues. Deletions cut 2 bases from V and 0 bases from J, with 12 bases between. CDR3 region: CASSYMGQASTDTQYF. Written as DNA, the CDR3 is TGTGCCAGCAGTTACATGGGACAAGCTAGCACAGATACGCAGTATTTT.

This clone turned up a few times. V and J are TRBV7-8 and TRBJ2-7; TRBD1 might be the D (6 bases). V was shortened by 4 bases and J by 6 bases, with 13 bases between the two germline ends. The CDR3 sequence is 13 residues long. CDR1 is SGHVS, CDR2 FQNEAQ, per germline. The CDR3 nucleotides are TGTGCCAGCAGCTACAGGGTGGAGTCCGAGCAGTACTTC. This encodes CASSYRVESEQYF.

This sequence joins TRBV5-1 and TRBJ2-1; 14 nucleotides agree with TRBD2. V was clipped by 4 bases and J by 8 bases; unmatched bases: 8. The germline gives CDR1 SGHRS, CDR2 YFSETQ. The CDR3 has 16 amino acids. Here the CDR3 reads CASSQGLAGGWDEQFF. As DNA, the CDR3 is TGCGCCAGCAGCCAAGGACTAGCGGGGGGTTGGGATGAGCAGTTCTTC.

This clone has only one observation. V is TRBV2 and J is TRBJ2-5; 7 nucleotides match TRBD1. The CDR3 has 15 residues. After removal of 6 bases from V and 5 bases from J, the junction contained 12 bases not matched to a gene. CDR1 and CDR2 (germline): SNHLY, FYNNEI. CDR3 in DNA: TGTGCCAGCAGCCCAGGGACAGACGGGCATGAGACCCAGTACTTC. Encoded protein: CASSPGTDGHETQYF. The variable domain in full, completed from reference TRBV2 and TRBJ2-5, reads EPEVTQTPSHQVTQMGQEVILRCVPISNHLYFYWYRQILGQKVEFLVSFYNNEISEKSEIFDDQFSVERPDGSNFTLKIRSTKLEDSAMYFCASSPGTDGHETQYFGPGTRLLVL.

The chain joins TRBV5-1 to TRBJ1-3, with D perhaps matching TRBD1 (5 bases). Deletions cut 4 bases from V and 2 bases from J, with 22 bases between. The CDR3 length is 18 residues. Germline CDR1 SGHRS, CDR2 YFSETQ. The DNA for the CDR3 is TGCGCCAGCAGCCTCCAATTCGGGGCGGTGGGCGCTGGAAACACCATATATTTT. It yields the protein CASSLQFGAVGAGNTIYF.

In this sample, this clone turned up once. The chain carries TRBV7-8 and TRBJ2-5; no reliable D call. Germline lookup yields CDR1 SGHVS and CDR2 FQNEAQ. This CDR3 is built from 13 residues. Trimming took off 1 base at V and 0 bases at J, with 3 bases between the two ends. DNA of the CDR3: TGTGCCAGCAGCTTAGGGAACCAAGAGACCCAGTACTTC. It yields the protein CASSLGNQETQYF. The complete variable domain, with remaining parts taken from reference TRBV7-8 and TRBJ2-5, reads GAGVSQSPRYKVAKRGQDVALRCDPISGHVSLFWYQQALGQGPEFLTYFQNEAQLDKSGLPSDRFFAERPEGSVSTLKIQRTQQEDSAVYLCASSLGNQETQYFGPGTRLLVL.

The rearrangement links TRBV5-5 to TRBJ1-1; D not resolved. This CDR3 contains 14 residues. Germline loops: CDR1 SGHKS, CDR2 YYEKEE (reference sequence). Deletions cut 1 base from V and 1 base from J, with 8 bases between. CDR3 loop: CASSLLVGNTEAFF. CDR3 nucleotides: TGTGCCAGCAGCTTGCTGGTTGGGAACACTGAAGCTTTCTTT.

The chain carries TRBV2 and TRBJ1-1; 7 bases are a match to TRBD1. This CDR3 has 15 residues. The ends lost 6 bases at V and 0 bases at J; junction bases unmatched: 7. The germline V gene has CDR1 SNHLY and CDR2 FYNNEI. Written as DNA, the CDR3 is TGTGCCAGCAGGACACAGGGGCCAATGAACACTGAAGCTTTCTTT. Translated: CASRTQGPMNTEAFF.

This chain joins TRBV7-6 and TRBJ2-2, with D tentatively TRBD1 (6 bases). V lost 1 base and J 4 bases, leaving 22 bases between the germline ends. Germline V gene data show CDR1 as SGHVS and CDR2 as FNYEAQ. CDR3 length: 19 residues. The CDR3 protein is CASSLDGGWVSPFTGELFF. CDR3 coding DNA: TGTGCCAGCAGCTTAGATGGGGGCTGGGTTAGTCCCTTCACCGGGGAGCTGTTTTTT.

This clone has a single count. The genes are TRBV7-7 and TRBJ2-3; 8 nucleotides line up with TRBD2. CDR1 and CDR2 from the germline V gene are SSHAT and FNYEAQ (reference sequence). J lost 1 base, V lost 5 bases, and 8 bases had no gene match. The CDR3 loop spans 16 amino acids. CDR3 DNA: TGTGCCAGCAGCCTTTCCCCGGGAGGGGGCACAGATACGCAGTATTTT. It encodes CASSLSPGGGTDTQYF.

The V call is TRBV27, the J call TRBJ1-2, with TRBD1 identical over 7 bases. Germline V lookup: CDR1 MNHEY, CDR2 SMNVEV (reference sequence). V dropped 8 bases and J dropped 0; count of bases not matched to a gene: 15. The CDR3 sequence is 17 residues long. CDR3 protein: CASCSLKTGTPNYGYTF. DNA for the CDR3: TGTGCCAGCTGCTCCTTAAAGACAGGGACCCCTAACTATGGCTACACCTTC.

The chain is built from TRBV14 and TRBJ1-1; TRBD1 agrees at 7 bases. Germline V CDR1 and CDR2: SGHDN, FVKESK. J was trimmed by 1 base and V by 4 bases; bases with no gene match: 3. This CDR3 spans 14 amino acids. The CDR3 nucleotides read TGTGCCAGCAGCCCCTACAGGGGGAACACTGAAGCTTTCTTT. Protein sequence: CASSPYRGNTEAFF.

The rearrangement joins TRBV7-9 to TRBJ1-4, with 8 nucleotides matching TRBD1. CDR1 SEHNR and CDR2 FQNEAQ come from the germline V gene (reference sequence). With V trimmed by 6 bases and J by 5 bases, 5 bases remained unmatched. The CDR3 has 14 amino acids. CDR3 DNA sequence: TGTGCCAGCAGTCGGGGGACAGGCAATGAAAAACTGTTTTTT. It translates to CASSRGTGNEKLFF.

The CDR3 sequence: CASSKAPTGTHSPLHF. The CDR3 nucleotides are TGTGCCAGCAGCAAGGCCCCGACAGGGACCCATTCACCCCTCCACTTT. The V and J genes are TRBV21-1 and TRBJ1-6; the tabulated D call, TRBD1, remains unverified against the DNA. TRBV21-1 is a pseudogene. The CDR3 spans 16 residues.

The chain employs TRBV5-1 and TRBJ2-5, with 8 bases identical to TRBD2. Germline trimming cut 2 bases from V and 4 bases from J; bases unmatched to any gene: 1. This CDR3 region has 13 residues. From germline, CDR1 is SGHRS and CDR2 YFSETQ. CDR3 nucleotide sequence: TGCGCCAGCAGCTTAAGCGGGAGAGAGACCCAGTACTTC. This sequence encodes CASSLSGRETQYF.

The J gene is TRBJ2-3, the V gene TRBV7-9; D may be TRBD1 (6 bases). V was pared by 2 bases and J by 0 bases, with 15 bases between. This CDR3 comprises 17 residues. Per germline, CDR1 SEHNR and CDR2 FQNEAQ (reference sequence). The chain's CDR3 is CASSLTGSVTSTDTQYF. The CDR3 bases are TGTGCCAGCAGCTTAACAGGGTCCGTTACTAGCACAGATACGCAGTATTTT.

This rearrangement joins TRBV4-1 to TRBJ2-3; D unclear. The germline CDR1 and CDR2 sequences are MGHRA and YSYEKL. This CDR3 contains 14 residues. With 0 bases removed from V and 2 bases from J, the gap between germline ends came to 6 bases. The CDR3, as DNA: TGCGCCAGCAGCCAAGAAGGGAACACAGATACGCAGTATTTT. It is translated as CASSQEGNTDTQYF.

V is TRBV6-1 and J is TRBJ1-4; 9 bases are shared with TRBD1. The CDR3 is made up of 15 amino acids. CDR1 MNHNS and CDR2 SASEGT come from the germline V gene. The J segment lost 5 bases and the V segment lost 5 bases, leaving 6 bases of the junction unmatched. CDR3 DNA: TGTGCCAGCAGTACAGGGGGCTACACCAATGAAAAACTGTTTTTT. It encodes CASSTGGYTNEKLFF.

CDR3 amino acids: CASSLRVGANVLTF. For the CDR3, the DNA is TGCGCCAGCAGCCTCCGTGTGGGGGCCAACGTCCTGACTTTC. The chain employs TRBV10-2 and TRBJ2-6; no clear D gene. The CDR3 is 14 residues long. V gave up 6 bases and J gave up 4 bases, with 10 bases separating them. The germline CDR1 and CDR2 sequences are WSHSY and SAAADI.

The V and J genes are TRBV5-1 and TRBJ1-3, with D possibly matching TRBD1 (6 bases). V was trimmed by 4 bases and J by 3 bases, leaving 20 bases between them. Germline CDR1 and CDR2: SGHRS and YFSETQ. This CDR3 is 17 amino acids long. The CDR3 region is CASSAGTRTIFGNTIYF. The CDR3 region has the DNA TGCGCCAGCAGCGCCGGGACACGGACTATTTTTGGAAACACCATATATTTT.

This chain links TRBV7-2 with TRBJ2-1; TRBD2 is a possible D gene (6 bases). With 5 bases removed from V and 2 bases from J, the gap between germline ends came to 13 bases. The CDR3 is made up of 15 amino acids. Germline V gene sequence: CDR1 SGHTA, CDR2 FQGNSA. In nucleotides, the CDR3 is TGTGCCAGCAGCGGCGAGGCGGGGACCTACAATGAGCAGTTCTTC. As protein: CASSGEAGTYNEQFF.

The chain has TRBV5-6 and TRBJ2-1; the D gene is possibly TRBD2 (5 bases). V lost 2 bases, J lost 3 bases, and 6 bases lay in between. CDR1 and CDR2 from the germline V gene are SGHDT and YYEEEE. This CDR3 region has 13 residues. CDR3 nucleotides: TGTGCCAGCAGCTTCGGACTCTACAATGAGCAGTTCTTC. Its protein is CASSFGLYNEQFF.

The V and J genes are TRBV4-2 and TRBJ2-2, with 7 bases matching TRBD2. Germline V gene data show CDR1 as LGHNA and CDR2 as YNFKEQ. The length of the CDR3 is 16 residues. The ends lost 3 bases at V and 6 bases at J; junction bases unmatched: 10. CDR3 sequence reads: CASSHGAGANSGELFF. In DNA form, the CDR3 reads TGTGCCAGCAGCCACGGGGCGGGAGCTAACTCCGGGGAGCTGTTTTTT.

The genes are TRBV13 and TRBJ2-5; D is uncertain. This CDR3 is built from 12 residues. Trimming took 2 bases from V and 6 from J, leaving 7 bases between them. Germline V gene data show CDR1 as PRHDT and CDR2 as FYEKMQ (reference sequence). The CDR3 DNA reads as TGTGCCAGCAGCTTAAGTAGAAAGACCCAGTACTTC. This gives the protein CASSLSRKTQYF. The full variable domain, in which reference TRBV13 and TRBJ2-5 provide the parts outside the CDR3, is AAGVIQSPRHLIKEKRETATLKCYPIPRHDTVYWYQQGPGQDPQFLISFYEKMQSDKGSIPDRFSAQQFSDYHSELNMSSLELGDSALYFCASSLSRKTQYFGPGTRLLVL.

The rearrangement joins TRBV19 to TRBJ1-5, with a weak D call TRBD1 (6 bases). Germline V gives CDR1 LNHDA, CDR2 SQIVND (reference sequence). This CDR3 spans 14 amino acids. V was clipped by 3 bases and J by 5 bases, with 11 bases between them. CDR3 DNA sequence: TGTGCCAGTAGTATCGGGCAGGGGTATCAGCCCCAGCATTTT. This translates into CASSIGQGYQPQHF.

This clone was detected only once. The chain has TRBV19 and TRBJ1-4; 7 bases align to TRBD1. CDR3 length: 15 residues. Germline V gives CDR1 LNHDA, CDR2 SQIVND (reference sequence). Trimming removed 1 base from V and 7 bases from J; junction bases left unmatched: 6. CDR3 in DNA: TGTGCCAGTAGTATAGGAAGACAGGGTGTTGAAAAACTGTTTTTT. This translates into CASSIGRQGVEKLFF.

This sequence joins TRBV9 and TRBJ2-6; D ambiguous. The CDR3 runs 16 residues. V lost 3 bases and J 0 bases, leaving 10 bases between the germline ends. From germline, CDR1 is SGDLS and CDR2 YYNGEE. CDR3 sequence (DNA): TGTGCCAGCAGCGGATGGCAGCACTCTGGGGCCAACGTCCTGACTTTC. It specifies CASSGWQHSGANVLTF.